Shown below are 16 T cell receptor beta chains from a single sample sequenced in a study of blood T cell repertoires in COVID-19. Measured with immunoSEQ multiplex PCR; TCRdb has only the in-frame clones, and not every one. In the table there are 150,000 to 200,000 clones, roughly 83% of which are singletons. Source material: PBMCs or T cells enriched from blood (not recorded which). The receptors come from a man aged 70 or older who had been exposed to COVID-19.

V and J are TRBV5-1 and TRBJ2-2; 7 positions agree with TRBD1. CDR1 is SGHRS, CDR2 YFSETQ, per germline. The CDR3 runs 14 residues. J gave up 7 bases and V 4 bases, and 7 bases lay outside the gene matches. CDR3 sequence: CASSTRQGGGELFF. CDR3 DNA sequence: TGCGCCAGCAGCACCAGACAGGGCGGCGGGGAGCTGTTTTTT.

The table lists this clone with a count of one. This rearrangement joins TRBV4-1 to TRBJ2-1; TRBD2 matches 9 bases. The length of the CDR3 is 17 residues. V was pared by 3 bases and J by 7 bases, with 13 bases of the junction left unmatched. Germline-derived CDR1 and CDR2 are MGHRA and YSYEKL. In nucleotides, the CDR3 is TGCGCCAGCAGCCATCCCGCGGATAGCGGGAGAGGAAATGAGCAGTTCTTC. Its translation: CASSHPADSGRGNEQFF.

This clone was detected once. The V and J genes are TRBV28 and TRBJ2-7; 9 nucleotides match TRBD1. The germline gives CDR1 MDHEN, CDR2 SYDVKM. The CDR3 runs 14 residues. V shed 6 bases and J 2 bases; nucleotides not matched to a gene: 5. CDR3 coding DNA: TGTGCCAGCAGGCCGGGACAGGGTCCCTACGAGCAGTACTTC. Encoded protein: CASRPGQGPYEQYF.

The gene calls are TRBV7-8 and TRBJ2-2; 12 bases match TRBD2. The CDR3 is 18 residues long. The V gene end was trimmed by 5 bases and the J gene end by 4 bases; junction bases not matched to a gene: 11. Germline V gene lookup returns CDR1 SGHVS and CDR2 FQNEAQ. The CDR3 DNA is TGTGCCAGCAGCCAGCTAGCGGGAGGGCTCGGGGGCACCGGGGAGCTGTTTTTT. It is translated as CASSQLAGGLGGTGELFF.

The rearrangement links TRBV4-1 to TRBJ2-3; D is unresolved. CDR3 length: 15 amino acids. V was shortened by 0 bases and J by 3 bases, with 10 bases between the two germline ends. Germline V gives CDR1 MGHRA, CDR2 YSYEKL. The chain's CDR3 is CASSQDRGRTDTQYF. DNA for the CDR3: TGCGCCAGCAGCCAAGATCGAGGTAGGACAGATACGCAGTATTTT.

The chain uses TRBV7-3 and TRBJ2-7; 9 bases fit TRBD1. Trimming cost V 3 bases and J 2 bases; bases outside gene matches: 2. Germline lookup yields CDR1 SGHTA and CDR2 FQGTGA. The CDR3 covers 14 residues. DNA for the CDR3: TGTGCCAGCAGCTTCGGGACAGGGCCCTACGAGCAGTACTTC. Its protein is CASSFGTGPYEQYF.

The chain couples TRBV7-2 to TRBJ2-7; 10 bases are a match to TRBD1. This CDR3 is 13 amino acids long. J lost 7 bases, V lost 5 bases, and 5 bases had no gene match. The germline gives CDR1 SGHTA, CDR2 FQGNSA. The CDR3 region has the DNA TGTGCCAGCAGCAGCCGGGACAGGGGAGAGCAGTACTTC. Residues: CASSSRDRGEQYF.

This clone came up a few times. CDR3 region: CSVVGGTNTGELFF. CDR3 sequence (DNA): TGCAGCGTAGTTGGGGGGACTAACACCGGGGAGCTGTTTTTT. The chain joins TRBV29-1 to TRBJ2-2; a weak D match, TRBD2 (6 bases). The CDR3 runs to 14 residues. The germline V gene has CDR1 SQVTM and CDR2 ANQGSEA. Deletions cut 6 bases from V and 2 bases from J, with 13 bases between.

The chain has TRBV4-1 and TRBJ2-7; D ambiguous. V dropped 1 base and J dropped 0 bases, with 13 bases sitting between them. Germline CDR1 and CDR2: MGHRA and YSYEKL. This CDR3 is 16 amino acids long. The CDR3 nucleotides read TGCGCCAGCAGCCAAGGAAGGAGCACCGGCTCCTACGAGCAGTACTTC. It specifies CASSQGRSTGSYEQYF.

The V gene is TRBV28, the J gene TRBJ1-1; possibly TRBD1 for D (5 bases). V was pared by 5 bases and J by 12 bases, with 22 bases between. Germline CDR1 reads MDHEN; CDR2 reads SYDVKM. The CDR3 covers 14 residues. In DNA form, the CDR3 reads TGTGCCAGCAGTCGTAGCGCCGCGGGGACTATACCTTTCTTT. Translating gives CASSRSAAGTIPFF.

This CDR3 is CASTRQDTGELFF. For the CDR3, the DNA is TGTGCCAGCACCAGGCAGGACACCGGGGAGCTGTTTTTT. The J gene is TRBJ2-2, the V gene TRBV6-1, with no clear D. From germline, CDR1 is MNHNS and CDR2 SASEGT. CDR3 length: 13 residues. Deletions cut 7 bases from V and 3 bases from J, with 9 bases between.

J is TRBJ2-3 and V is TRBV7-2, with unresolved D. V lost 1 base and J 0 bases, leaving 8 bases between the germline ends. The CDR3 has 15 residues. Germline V gene sequence: CDR1 SGHTA, CDR2 FQGNSA. CDR3 DNA: TGTGCCAGCAGCTTAGATCGCACTAGCACAGATACGCAGTATTTT. Its protein is CASSLDRTSTDTQYF.

The chain joins TRBV12-3 or TRBV12-4 to TRBJ2-7, with 8 bases matching TRBD1. V lost 2 bases to trimming and J lost 5 bases; unmatched junction nucleotides: 2. The CDR3 length is 13 residues. In nucleotides, the CDR3 is TGTGCCAGCAGTTTATCGGGACAGGACGAGCAGTACTTC. Translated, it gives CASSLSGQDEQYF.

This clone was detected once. This chain links TRBV18 with TRBJ1-2; D perhaps matches TRBD1 (6 bases). The CDR3 runs to 15 residues. V dropped 4 bases and J dropped 3 bases, with 15 bases sitting between them. Germline lookup yields CDR1 KGHSH and CDR2 LQKENI. The CDR3 reads CASSRYQGSDYGYTF. The CDR3 nucleotides are TGTGCCAGCTCACGATACCAGGGGTCAGACTATGGCTACACCTTC.

The chain has TRBV5-4 and TRBJ1-5, with TRBD1 as a possible D gene (5 bases). V was shortened by 3 bases and J by 9 bases, with 19 bases between the two germline ends. There are 15 residues in the CDR3. Germline V gene lookup returns CDR1 SGHNT and CDR2 YYREEE (reference sequence). CDR3 nucleotide sequence: TGTGCCAGCAGCTCGGAGGGAGCCAGGGAGATGCCCCAGCATTTT. Protein product: CASSSEGAREMPQHF.

This clone appeared a few times. The chain employs TRBV6-5 and TRBJ2-7; D uncertain. The V and J ends lost 6 bases and 2 bases respectively, with 14 bases between them. Germline V gene sequence: CDR1 MNHEY, CDR2 SVGAGI. This CDR3 has 14 amino acids. The CDR3 nucleotides are TGTGCCAGCAGGTCCCCTATCAGGACCTACGAGCAGTACTTC. As protein: CASRSPIRTYEQYF.